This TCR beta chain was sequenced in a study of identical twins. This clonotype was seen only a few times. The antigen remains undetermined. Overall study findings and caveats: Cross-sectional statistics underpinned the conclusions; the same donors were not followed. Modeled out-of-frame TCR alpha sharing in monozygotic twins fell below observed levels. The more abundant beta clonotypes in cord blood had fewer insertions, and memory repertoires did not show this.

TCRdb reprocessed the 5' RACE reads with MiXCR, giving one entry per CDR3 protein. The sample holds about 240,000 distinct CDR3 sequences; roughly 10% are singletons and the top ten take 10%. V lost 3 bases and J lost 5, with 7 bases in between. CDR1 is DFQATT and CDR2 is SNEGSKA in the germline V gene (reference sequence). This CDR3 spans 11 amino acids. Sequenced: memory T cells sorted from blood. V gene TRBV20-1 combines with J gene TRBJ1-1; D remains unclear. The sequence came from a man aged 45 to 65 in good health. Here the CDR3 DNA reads TGCAGTGCTAGTATCTTGACTGAAGCTTTCTTT. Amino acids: CSASILTEAFF.